This T cell receptor beta chain is drawn from a study of T cell repertoires in cytomegalovirus infection. In the study overall: Public TCR beta signatures indicated both CMV infection and matching HLA type.

Germline lookup yields CDR1 DFQATT and CDR2 SNEGSKA (reference sequence). The CDR3 is 14 residues long. V gave up 2 bases and J gave up 2 bases, with 9 bases separating them. There are many counts of this clonotype. Its antigen is currently unknown. TCRdb reanalysed the reads using MiXCR and keeps one entry per CDR3 protein. The sample yields over 120,000 distinct CDR3 sequences, around 30% seen once. The V gene is TRBV20-1, the J gene TRBJ2-2; D is possibly TRBD1 (5 bases). This material consisted of CD8+ T cells from cultured PBMCs, taken from culture after CMV antigen stimulation. This receptor was identified in a human donor in good health (CMV status not recorded). Some clones in this sample may be carry-over from other donors' samples. The CDR3 region has the DNA TGCAGTGCTAGACGTCAGGGAAACACCGGGGAGCTGTTTTTT. Translating it yields CSARRQGNTGELFF.